These T cell receptor beta chains were read from a single sample in a study of human T cells and chemical hapten exposure. TCRdb passed the RACE reads through MiXCR, listing each CDR3 protein once. The data contain tens of thousands of distinct CDR3 sequences, roughly 12% of them singletons. Specimen: whole blood, collected in connection with sensitization to the hapten diphenylcyclopropenone (DPC). The receptors derive from a woman in her twenties or thirties with alopecia areata. Some clones in this sample may be carry-over from other donors' samples. Both conserved end residues are part of each CDR3. Rows may omit the clone size; those that give it use once, few, many or a size class.

len	v_gene	abundance	CDR3aa
13	TRBV29-1	-	CSVEPGAGDEQYF
13	TRBV2	-	CASSDAGPRGQYF
14	TRBV6-2/TRBV6-3	few	CASSAGAGGYGYTF
13	TRBV5-4	few	CASSLRTQETQYF
16	TRBV3-1	-	CASSQDISGTSIPQYF
10	TRBV28	-	CASSGNEQYF
13	TRBV12-3/TRBV12-4	-	CASSSGAHIEAFF
13	TRBV11-2	many	CASSLGANTEAFF
15	TRBV28	-	CASSPTASNTYEQYF
14	TRBV18	few	CASSAGTGRETQYF
14	TRBV29-1	many	CSVARGQGAGEAFF
16	TRBV24-1	many	CATSEPSAGGRETQYF
14	TRBV14	many	CASSRLLSTDTQYF
13	TRBV18	-	CASSPSRLYEQYF
15	TRBV6-1	many	CASSEAGTSGNEQYF
11	TRBV5-6	few	CASSRVNTQYF
14	TRBV6-5	-	CASSYGFLNEKLFF